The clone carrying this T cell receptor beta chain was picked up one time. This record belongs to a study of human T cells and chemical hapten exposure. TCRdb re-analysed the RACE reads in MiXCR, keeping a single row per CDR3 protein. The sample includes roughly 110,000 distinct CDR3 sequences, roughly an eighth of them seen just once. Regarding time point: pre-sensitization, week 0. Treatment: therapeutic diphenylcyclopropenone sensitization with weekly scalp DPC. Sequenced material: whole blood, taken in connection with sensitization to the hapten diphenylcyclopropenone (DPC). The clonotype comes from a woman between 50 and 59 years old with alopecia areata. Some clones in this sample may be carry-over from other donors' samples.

CDR3 nucleotides: TGTGCCAGCAGTGACTCGGGACTACCGACAGATACGCAGTATTTT. This sequence encodes CASSDSGLPTDTQYF. This sequence joins TRBV6-4 and TRBJ2-3; 7 bases map to TRBD2. Trimming removed 0 bases from V and 3 bases from J; junction bases left unmatched: 3. Germline CDR1 reads MRHNA; CDR2 reads SNTAGT. CDR3 size: 15 residues.